The subject of this entry is one T cell receptor (beta chain). Its antigen is still unknown. The sample comes from a study of cytomegalovirus exposure and HLA in healthy donors. Study outcomes and limitations: High specificity and sensitivity for cytomegalovirus status were reported for the classifier. The study recorded 164 TCR beta chains that were cytomegalovirus-associated.

Produced via immunoSEQ multiplex PCR; TCRdb's table is partial and in-frame only. Here the sample spans 150,000 to 200,000 clones, approximately 86% being singletons. In germline, CDR1 is LNHDA, CDR2 SQIVND (reference sequence). This CDR3 contains 12 residues. The V end was cut by 3 bases, the J end by 7 bases, with 9 bases between. This chain joins TRBV19 and TRBJ1-2; no reliable D call. This clonotype originated in a man younger than 40 in good health and CMV-seropositive. Sequences were obtained from PBMCs. The CDR3 protein is CASSIRLAGYTF. CDR3 sequence (DNA): TGTGCCAGTAGTATCCGCCTTGCTGGCTACACCTTC.